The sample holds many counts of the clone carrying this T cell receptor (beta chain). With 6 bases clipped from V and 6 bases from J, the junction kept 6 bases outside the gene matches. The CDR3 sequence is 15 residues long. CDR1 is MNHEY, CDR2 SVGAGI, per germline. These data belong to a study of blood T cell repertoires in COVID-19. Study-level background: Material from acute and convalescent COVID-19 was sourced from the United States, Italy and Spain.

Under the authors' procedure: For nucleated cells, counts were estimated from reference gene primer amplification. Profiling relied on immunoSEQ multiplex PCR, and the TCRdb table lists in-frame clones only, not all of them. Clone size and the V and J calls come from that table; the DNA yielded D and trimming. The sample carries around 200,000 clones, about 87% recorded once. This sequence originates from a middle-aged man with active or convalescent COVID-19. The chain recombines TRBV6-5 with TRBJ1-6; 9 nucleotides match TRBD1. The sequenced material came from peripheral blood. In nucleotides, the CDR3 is TGTGCCAGCAGCTCCGGGACAGGGTTTAATTCACCCCTCCACTTT. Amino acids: CASSSGTGFNSPLHF.